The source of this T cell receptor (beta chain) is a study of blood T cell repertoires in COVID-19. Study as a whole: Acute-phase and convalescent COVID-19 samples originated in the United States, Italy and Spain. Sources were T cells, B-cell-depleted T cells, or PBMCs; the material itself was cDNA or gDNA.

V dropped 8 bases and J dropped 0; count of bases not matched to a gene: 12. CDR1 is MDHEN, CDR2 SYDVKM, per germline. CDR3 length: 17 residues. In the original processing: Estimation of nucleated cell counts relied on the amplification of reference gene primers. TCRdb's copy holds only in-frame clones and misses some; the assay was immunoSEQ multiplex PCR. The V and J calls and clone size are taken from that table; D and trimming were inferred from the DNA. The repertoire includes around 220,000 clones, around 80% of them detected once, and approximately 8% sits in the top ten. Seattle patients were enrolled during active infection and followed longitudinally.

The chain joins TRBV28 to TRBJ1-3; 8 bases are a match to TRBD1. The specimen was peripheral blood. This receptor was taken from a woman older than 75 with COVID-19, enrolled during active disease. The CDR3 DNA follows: TGTGCCAGCGACACCGGGACAGGTCTCACCTCTGGAAACACCATATATTTT. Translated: CASDTGTGLTSGNTIYF. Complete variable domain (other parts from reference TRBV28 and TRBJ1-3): DVKVTQSSRYLVKRTGEKVFLECVQDMDHENMFWYRQDPGLGLRLIYFSYDVKMKEKGDIPEGYSVSREKKERFSLILESASTNQTSMYLCASDTGTGLTSGNTIYFGEGSWLTVV.